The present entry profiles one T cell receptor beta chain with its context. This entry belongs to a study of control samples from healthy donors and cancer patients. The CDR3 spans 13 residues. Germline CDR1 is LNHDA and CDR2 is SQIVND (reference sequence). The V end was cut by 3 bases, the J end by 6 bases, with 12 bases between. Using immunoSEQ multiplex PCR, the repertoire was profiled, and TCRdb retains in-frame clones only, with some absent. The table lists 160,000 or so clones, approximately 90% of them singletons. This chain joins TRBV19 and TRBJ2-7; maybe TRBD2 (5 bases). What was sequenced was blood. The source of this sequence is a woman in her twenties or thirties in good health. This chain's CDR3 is CASSISEGAEQYF. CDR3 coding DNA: TGTGCCAGTAGTATCTCCGAGGGCGCCGAGCAGTACTTC.